A selection of T cell receptor beta chains follows, all from one sample in a study of T cell responses to AZD1222 COVID-19 vaccine. Some clones are missing from TCRdb's copy, which holds only in-frame ones; the method was immunoSEQ multiplex PCR. The sample carries approximately 60,000 clones, approximately 89% recorded once. The sample was peripheral blood, taken on day 0 of MenACWY control vaccination. These receptors all come from an adult in good health. The CDR3 runs from the conserved cysteine through the conserved F or W. D genes are given only for firm matches.

v_call	d_call	j_call	cdr3_length	cdr3_aa	cdr3_nt
TRBV19	NA	TRBJ1-1	13	CASSRTGNTEAFF	TGTGCCAGTAGTCGCACGGGGAACACTGAAGCTTTCTTT
TRBV7-8	TRBD2	TRBJ2-1	13	CAGGTSLYNEQFF	TGTGCCGGAGGGACTAGCCTTTACAATGAGCAGTTCTTC
TRBV4-1	NA	TRBJ2-1	15	CASSQGQGSYNEQFF	TGCGCCAGCAGCCAAGGGCAGGGGTCCTACAATGAGCAGTTCTTC
TRBV3-1/TRBV3-2	TRBD2	TRBJ2-1	16	CASSQDKSGGKNEQFF	TGTGCCAGCAGCCAAGATAAATCGGGAGGGAAAAATGAGCAGTTCTTC
TRBV7-8	NA	TRBJ1-2	12	CASSPADYGYTF	TGTGCCAGCAGCCCAGCTGATTATGGCTACACCTTC
TRBV6-2/TRBV6-3	NA	TRBJ2-4	14	CASTPVGRGNIQYF	TGTGCCAGCACCCCCGTTGGACGGGGGAACATTCAGTACTTC
TRBV21-1	NA	TRBJ1-1	17	CASSKHPTQTMNTEAFF	TGTGCCAGCAGCAAACATCCCACACAGACCATGAACACTGAAGCTTTCTTT
TRBV5-6	NA	TRBJ1-2	12	CASSEANYGYTF	TGTGCCAGCAGCGAAGCTAACTATGGCTACACCTTC
TRBV11-1	TRBD1	TRBJ2-7	15	CASSNPGTGFYEQYF	TGTGCCAGCAGCAACCCCGGGACAGGCTTTTACGAGCAGTACTTC
TRBV30	TRBD1	TRBJ1-4	15	CAWSPTPGGNEKLFF	TGTGCCTGGAGTCCCACCCCAGGGGGGAATGAAAAACTGTTTTTT
TRBV27	NA	TRBJ2-2	16	CASSFLAAGDTGELFF	TGTGCCAGCAGTTTCCTAGCGGCAGGGGACACCGGGGAGCTGTTTTTT
TRBV7-9	NA	TRBJ2-1	13	CASSSRGPDEQFF	TGTGCCAGCAGCTCGCGGGGCCCAGATGAGCAGTTCTTC
TRBV7-8	NA	TRBJ1-3	15	CASSLLDSSGNTIYF	TGTGCCAGCAGCTTATTGGACAGCTCTGGAAACACCATATATTTT